This TCR beta chain was recovered during a study of T cells after yellow fever vaccination. Each CDR3 protein is one row after TCRdb ran MiXCR on the 5' RACE reads. This table has under 700,000 distinct CDR3 sequences, roughly a sixth appearing once. The V gene's germline CDR1 is MNHEY and CDR2 SVGAGI. V gave up 0 bases and J gave up 7 bases; unmatched junction bases: 8. The CDR3 contains 16 residues. V usage is TRBV6-5 and J usage is TRBJ2-3, with 9 positions matching TRBD2. Specimen: PBMCs, collected less than 6 days after the first yellow fever vaccination. The sequence was collected from a man younger than 35 who received the YFV17D yellow fever vaccine. The CDR3 DNA reads TGTGCCAGCAGTTACTCAGGCGGGGGGGGTGTGAATACGCAGTATTTT. Residues: CASSYSGGGGVNTQYF.